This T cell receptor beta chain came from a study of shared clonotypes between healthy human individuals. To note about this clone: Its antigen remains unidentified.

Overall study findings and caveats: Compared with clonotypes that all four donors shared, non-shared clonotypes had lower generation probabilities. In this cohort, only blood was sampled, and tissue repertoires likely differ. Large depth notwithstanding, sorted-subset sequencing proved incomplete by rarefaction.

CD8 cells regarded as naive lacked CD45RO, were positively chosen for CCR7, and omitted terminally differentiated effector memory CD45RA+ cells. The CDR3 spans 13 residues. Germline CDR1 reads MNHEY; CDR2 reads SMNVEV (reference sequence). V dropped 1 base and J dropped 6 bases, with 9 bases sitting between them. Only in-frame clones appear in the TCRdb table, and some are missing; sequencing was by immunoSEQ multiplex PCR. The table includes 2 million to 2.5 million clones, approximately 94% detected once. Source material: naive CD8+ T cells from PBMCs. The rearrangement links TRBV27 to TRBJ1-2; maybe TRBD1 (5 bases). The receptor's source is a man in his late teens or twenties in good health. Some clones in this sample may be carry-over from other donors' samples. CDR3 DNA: TGTGCCAGCAGTTTATATCAGGGTAATGGCTACACCTTC. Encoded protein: CASSLYQGNGYTF.